This T cell receptor (beta chain) was captured by sequencing in a study of T-cell memory formation after mild COVID-19. Regarding the study as a whole: Pre-infection memory contained some responding clones, which suggested that cross-reactive memory had joined. Among clones contracting day 15 to 85, CD4/CD8 was balanced, whereas later expanders leaned CD4+.

About this clonotype: Its target is not known.

From the 5' RACE reads, TCRdb called clonotypes with MiXCR, one entry per CDR3 protein. Of more than 250,000 distinct CDR3 sequences in the sample, approximately 16% are singletons; the top ten hold 20% to 25%. This CDR3 is 19 amino acids long. Germline V gene data show CDR1 as SEHNR and CDR2 as FQNEAQ (reference sequence). V lost 3 bases to trimming and J lost 1 base; unmatched junction nucleotides: 10. The rearrangement links TRBV7-9 to TRBJ1-4; TRBD1 aligns across 11 bases. The sequence was collected from a man between 18 and 35 years old who had mild COVID-19 (a few samples of this study predate the infection). Cell type and time point are not known. Material: PBMCs or a T cell subset sorted from them (not recorded which). CDR3 sequence reads: CASSFAGQGVRRTNEKLFF. DNA of the CDR3: TGTGCCAGCAGCTTCGCGGGACAGGGGGTTCGTAGAACTAATGAAAAACTGTTTTTT.